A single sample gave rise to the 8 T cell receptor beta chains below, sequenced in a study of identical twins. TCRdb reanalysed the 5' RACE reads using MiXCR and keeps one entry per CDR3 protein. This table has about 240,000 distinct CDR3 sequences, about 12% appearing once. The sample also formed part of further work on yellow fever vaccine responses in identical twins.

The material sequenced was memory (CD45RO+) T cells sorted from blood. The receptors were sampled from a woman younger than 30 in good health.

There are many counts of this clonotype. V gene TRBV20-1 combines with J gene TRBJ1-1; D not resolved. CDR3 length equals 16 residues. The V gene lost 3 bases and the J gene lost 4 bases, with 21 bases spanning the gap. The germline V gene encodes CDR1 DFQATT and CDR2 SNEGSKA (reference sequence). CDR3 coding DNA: TGCAGTGCTAGTCATATGGCTAAGGGATTGAGCACTGAAGCTTTCTTT. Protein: CSASHMAKGLSTEAFF.

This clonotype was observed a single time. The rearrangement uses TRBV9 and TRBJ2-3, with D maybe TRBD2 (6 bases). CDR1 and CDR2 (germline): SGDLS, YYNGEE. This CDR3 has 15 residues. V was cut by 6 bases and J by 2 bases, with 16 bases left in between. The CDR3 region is CASTGLAVSTDTQYF. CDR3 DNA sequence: TGTGCCAGCACCGGATTAGCGGTATCCACAGATACGCAGTATTTT.

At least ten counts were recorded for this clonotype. In nucleotides, the CDR3 is TGTGCCAGCAGCTTAGGGACTAGCGCTACCTACGAGCAGTACTTC. Translating it yields CASSLGTSATYEQYF. The genes are TRBV7-2 and TRBJ2-7, with TRBD2 matching 9 bases. J gave up 2 bases and V 1 base, and 3 bases lay outside the gene matches. This CDR3 is 15 amino acids long. Germline V gene data show CDR1 as SGHTA and CDR2 as FQGNSA.

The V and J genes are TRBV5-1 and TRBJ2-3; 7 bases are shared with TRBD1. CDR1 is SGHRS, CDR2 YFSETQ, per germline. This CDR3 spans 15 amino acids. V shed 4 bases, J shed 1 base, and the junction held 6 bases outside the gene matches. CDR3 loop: CASSVRTGGTDTQYF. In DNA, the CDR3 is TGCGCCAGCAGCGTCAGGACAGGAGGCACAGATACGCAGTATTTT. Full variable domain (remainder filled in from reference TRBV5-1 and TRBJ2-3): KAGVTQTPRYLIKTRGQQVTLSCSPISGHRSVSWYQQTPGQGLQFLFEYFSETQRNKGNFPGRFSGRQFSNSRSEMNVSTLELGDSALYLCASSVRTGGTDTQYFGPGTRLTVL.

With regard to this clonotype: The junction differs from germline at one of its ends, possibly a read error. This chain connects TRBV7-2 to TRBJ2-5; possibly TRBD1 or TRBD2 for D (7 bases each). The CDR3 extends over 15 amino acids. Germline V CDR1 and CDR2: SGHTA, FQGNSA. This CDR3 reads CARSLGARGGETQYF. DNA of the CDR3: TGTGCCAGAAGCTTAGGAGCCAGGGGGGGAGAGACCCAGTACTTC.

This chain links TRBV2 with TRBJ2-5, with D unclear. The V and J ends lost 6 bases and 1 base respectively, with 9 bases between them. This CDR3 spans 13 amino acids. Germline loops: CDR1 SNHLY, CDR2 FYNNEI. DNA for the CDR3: TGTGCCAGCAGGAGACTGCTCCAAGAGACCCAGTACTTC. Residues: CASRRLLQETQYF.

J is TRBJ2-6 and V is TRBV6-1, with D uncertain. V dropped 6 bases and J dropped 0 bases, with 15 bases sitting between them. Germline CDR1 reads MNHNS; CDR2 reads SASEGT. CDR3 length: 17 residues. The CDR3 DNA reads TGTGCCAGCAGCCGGTCGGTAATGAGCTCTGGGGCCAACGTCCTGACTTTC. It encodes CASSRSVMSSGANVLTF.

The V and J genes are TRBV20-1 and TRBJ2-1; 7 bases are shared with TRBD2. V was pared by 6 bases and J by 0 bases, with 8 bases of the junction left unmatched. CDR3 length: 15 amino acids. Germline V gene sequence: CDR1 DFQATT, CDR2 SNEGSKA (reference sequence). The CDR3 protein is CSAIAGASSYNEQFF. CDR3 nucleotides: TGCAGTGCCATAGCGGGTGCTAGCTCCTACAATGAGCAGTTCTTC.